This entry features one T cell receptor beta chain sequence. This clone was seen repeatedly, ten times or more. Its recognized antigen is unknown. No per-base quality is available; no much larger clone lies one base away. This specimen includes other DNA sequences encoding the same CDR3. Measured from the cysteine to the phenylalanine, the CDR3 is 15 residues long. The CDR3 DNA has 45 bases and is translated from base 1. The germline V end is reduced by 3 bases and the J end by 3 bases; junction bases left unmatched: 7. For CDR1 and CDR2, the germline V gene (reference sequence) lists MNHEY and SMNVEV. No treatment had been received by any patient before thyroid surgery. The study retrospectively analysed patient clinical samples collected from the early 2010s to the late 2010s using T-cell receptor beta sequencing. This entry is derived from a study of metastatic and nonmetastatic thyroid tumors (TCRdb year 2020). About the study as a whole: Repertoires were compared across peripheral blood and tumor or nodule tissue samples from malignant and benign thyroid patients.

Library preparation was by PCR. These reads were obtained on an Illumina HiSeq 4000. High-throughput sequencing was used to profile the TCR beta-chain CDR3 region of each patient. Turning to the authors' computational methods: A classifier to discriminate distant-metastatic papillary thyroid cancer patients was built from CDR3 differences across clinicopathological groups. Repertoire diversity was assessed with the Shannon index, and tumor-blood repertoire similarity with the Morisita-Horn index. The public reads were reanalyzed by TCRdb: fastp trimming at Q25, MiXCR alignment, in-frame beta chains only. These V and J calls derive from TCRdb rather than the authors' analysis. This sample gives tens of thousands of clones in total; around an eighth of them show up just once. The ten largest clonotypes hold around a quarter of the sample. The full study reports these points: TCR beta diversity was reported as significantly higher in malignant tumors than in benign nodules, in both blood and tumor samples.

Material for sequencing was blood. This receptor was taken from a female donor with papillary thyroid cancer or a benign thyroid nodule (not recorded which). Some clones in this sample may be carry-over from other donors' samples. In this chain, TRBV27 is recombined with TRBJ1-1; a stretch of 7 junction bases matches TRBD1. The CDR3 protein sequence reads: CASSFGEGADTEAFF. The nucleotide sequence is given as TGTGCCAGCAGTTTTGGGGAGGGGGCTGACACTGAAGCTTTCTTT.